The T cell receptor (beta chain) under discussion was sequenced for a study of T cell responses to AZD1222 COVID-19 vaccine. The CDR3 runs to 14 residues. Germline V gives CDR1 GTSNPN, CDR2 SVGIG (reference sequence). Trimming took 5 bases from V and 6 from J, leaving 19 bases between them. Regarding the study as a whole: Variant regions that are unmutated are reportedly the target of nearly half of spike-specific TCRs. Spike-specific TCR repertoires showed rising breadth and depth after two AZD1222 doses. Only a handful of AZD1222 recipients, roughly six in all, had baseline seropositivity. Clonal diversity was possibly underestimated, and white British individuals and females predominated among donors.

Notes on this clone: Its antigen is not known.

Measured with immunoSEQ multiplex PCR; TCRdb has only the in-frame clones, and not every one. The sample has about 150,000 clones; 90% to 95% are singletons. Material: peripheral blood, obtained 28 days after the second AZD1222 dose. The genes are TRBV30 and TRBJ2-5; D is undetermined. This TCR was recovered from an adult who received the AZD1222 COVID-19 vaccine. The CDR3: CAWRNSGLSKTQYF. The CDR3 DNA sequence: TGTGCCTGGCGGAACAGTGGCCTCTCCAAGACCCAGTACTTC.